A selection of T cell receptor beta chains follows, all from one sample in a study of cytomegalovirus exposure and HLA in healthy donors. TCRdb's table, derived via immunoSEQ multiplex PCR, lists solely in-frame clones and lacks some. The sample lists under 200,000 clones; about four fifths were seen once. Sample: PBMCs. Receptors were obtained from a woman under 30 in good health and CMV-seronegative. The CDR3 runs from the conserved cysteine through the conserved F or W. The D gene is left open where the match is weak. Size is stated for part of the rows, as once, few or many counts, or as a class when the clone is expanded.

clone_size	cdr3_length	v_call	j_call	d_call	cdr3_nt	cdr3_aa
-	13	TRBV5-4	TRBJ2-1	-	TGTGCCAGCAGCTTGGGGAGGGGGGGTGAGCAGTTCTTC	CASSLGRGGEQFF
-	18	TRBV5-1	TRBJ2-3	TRBD2	TGCGCCAGCAGCTTGAAAAAGGCTGGACTAGCGCCGCAGGGGACGCAGTATTTT	CASSLKKAGLAPQGTQYF
-	11	TRBV29-1	TRBJ1-2	-	TGCAGCGTGGCCCGTTCGAAGGGCTACACCTTC	CSVARSKGYTF
-	12	TRBV10-3	TRBJ2-7	-	TGTGCCATCAGTGACAGGGACTACGAGCAGTACTTC	CAISDRDYEQYF
-	16	TRBV19	TRBJ1-2	-	TGTGCCAGTAGCACAAAACCCCTTTGGGGCAGGGATGGCTACACCTTC	CASSTKPLWGRDGYTF
-	13	TRBV30	TRBJ2-7	-	TGTGCCTGGAGTGTAGGCGGTCCCTACGAGCAGTACTTC	CAWSVGGPYEQYF
-	15	TRBV5-7	TRBJ1-1	-	TGTGCCAGCAGCTTCCTTAGTTACCTGAACACTGAAGCTTTCTTT	CASSFLSYLNTEAFF
-	16	TRBV21-1	TRBJ2-6	-	TGTGCCAGCAGCAATTGCTGCAGCTCTGGGGCCAACGTCCTGACTTTC	CASSNCCSSGANVLTF
-	12	TRBV30	TRBJ2-5	-	TGTGCCTGGAGTCGGACTGAAGTCAAGCAGTACTTC	CAWSRTEVKQYF
once	12	TRBV28	TRBJ1-1	-	TGTGCCAGCAGTTTACGGGGGAGCGAAGCTTTCTTT	CASSLRGSEAFF
-	13	TRBV29-1	TRBJ2-7	-	TGCAGCGTTGTAACAGGGAATCCCTACGAGCAGTACTTC	CSVVTGNPYEQYF
-	14	TRBV5-1	TRBJ2-7	TRBD2	TGCGCCAGCCACCCGGTAGCGGGGTCCTACGAGCAGTACTTC	CASHPVAGSYEQYF
-	13	TRBV15	TRBJ1-4	-	TGTGCCACCAGCCTTCCTTCTAATGAAAAACTGTTTTTT	CATSLPSNEKLFF
-	17	TRBV19	TRBJ2-6	TRBD1	TGTGCCAGTGCAAGGGGGACAGGCATCTCTGGGGCCAACGTCCTGACTTTC	CASARGTGISGANVLTF
-	15	TRBV5-4	TRBJ2-3	TRBD2	TGTGCCAGCAGCGGTGGGAGCGGGATCGCAGATACGCAGTATTTT	CASSGGSGIADTQYF
-	13	TRBV30	TRBJ2-1	TRBD2	TGTGCCTGGAGCGGGAGGGCCTCCAATGAGCAGTTCTTC	CAWSGRASNEQFF
-	15	TRBV19	TRBJ2-7	TRBD2	TGTGCCAGTAGCGAAACTAGCGGGAGCCCCTACGAGCAGTACTTC	CASSETSGSPYEQYF
-	16	TRBV10-2	TRBJ2-5	TRBD1	TGCGCCAGCAGTCCTACCGGGACAGGGGGCGGAGAGACCCAGTACTTC	CASSPTGTGGGETQYF
-	16	TRBV5-1	TRBJ1-2	TRBD1	TGCGCCAGCAGCCCCTCAAATCCGGACAGGATCCATGGCTACACCTTC	CASSPSNPDRIHGYTF
-	16	TRBV6-6	TRBJ2-1	-	TGTGCCAGCAGTTACGATGCAGGGGAAGCTCCCTGGGAGCAGTTCTTC	CASSYDAGEAPWEQFF
-	17	TRBV19	TRBJ1-3	TRBD1	TGTGCCAGTAGTCCGCTGAACAGGGGCCTCTCTGGAAACACCATATATTTT	CASSPLNRGLSGNTIYF
-	18	TRBV12-5	TRBJ2-3	TRBD2	TGTGCTAGTGCCGCAGGAGAGGGGCTAGCGGGACGAGGAGATACGCAGTATTTT	CASAAGEGLAGRGDTQYF
once	18	TRBV7-2	TRBJ2-2	TRBD2	TGTGCCAGCAGCCAGGTAGTAGAGACTAGCGGTTCGGCCGGGGAGCTGTTTTTT	CASSQVVETSGSAGELFF
-	15	TRBV27	TRBJ1-1	-	TGTGCCAGCAGTTTGAACGGGGTCATGAACACTGAAGCTTTCTTT	CASSLNGVMNTEAFF
-	15	TRBV10-3	TRBJ1-1	-	TGTGCCATCAGTGTGGGAGGGGCCACGGTTTGTGAAGCTTTCTTT	CAISVGGATVCEAFF
-	14	TRBV6-5	TRBJ2-7	TRBD2	TGTGCCAGCAGTTATCGGGAGGGAGGCTACGAGCAGTACTTC	CASSYREGGYEQYF
-	15	TRBV5-5	TRBJ2-1	TRBD1	TGTGCCAGCAGCTTGGGGGACAGGGGACACGATGAGCAGTTCTTC	CASSLGDRGHDEQFF
-	15	TRBV30	TRBJ1-4	TRBD1	TGTGCCTGGAGTCTAGGGGACAGGACTAATGAAAAACTGTTTTTT	CAWSLGDRTNEKLFF